The entry below gives a single TCR beta chain sequence along with its context. What it binds is not known. TCRdb keeps only in-frame clones here, not all; method: immunoSEQ multiplex PCR. The table lists 140,000 to 150,000 clones, 86% of them singletons. This sample stems from a study of T cell responses to AZD1222 COVID-19 vaccine. Study-level points and caveats: Regions 160-218 and 743-854 held dominance among vaccine-associated CD4 TCRs, which spanned spike. It was only a handful of AZD1222 recipients who were seropositive at baseline. Most donors were white British and more were female, and clonal diversity was possibly underestimated.

V shed 8 bases and J 2 bases; nucleotides not matched to a gene: 1. CDR3 length: 12 amino acids. Germline CDR1 is SNHLY and CDR2 is FYNNEI. The clonotype comes from an adult who received the AZD1222 COVID-19 vaccine. The chain couples TRBV2 to TRBJ1-2; the match to TRBD1 covers 8 bases. Specimen: peripheral blood, collected 28 days after the second AZD1222 dose. The CDR3 sequence: CASDRGNYGYTF. The CDR3 DNA is TGTGCCAGCGACAGGGGCAACTATGGCTACACCTTC.